This T cell receptor (beta chain) is from a study of cytomegalovirus exposure and HLA in healthy donors. PCR employed 60 Vbeta and 13 Jbeta primers. TCRdb's table, derived via immunoSEQ multiplex PCR, lists solely in-frame clones and lacks some. The sample holds approximately 210,000 clones, around 81% seen once. V lost 5 bases and J lost 3; bases outside the gene matches: 12. The germline V gene has CDR1 LNHDA and CDR2 SQIVND (reference sequence). This CDR3 is 17 amino acids long. Specimen: PBMCs. This chain uses TRBV19 with TRBJ1-2, with TRBD1 matching 10 bases. This receptor was taken from a man between 18 and 35 years old in good health and CMV-seronegative. CDR3 residues: CASSLPPGTGVDYGYTF. The CDR3 bases are TGTGCCAGTAGTCTACCCCCAGGGACAGGGGTTGACTATGGCTACACCTTC. Filled out from reference TRBV19 and TRBJ1-2, the complete variable domain reads DGGITQSPKYLFRKEGQNVTLSCEQNLNHDAMYWYRQDPGQGLRLIYYSQIVNDFQKGDIAEGYSVSREKKESFPLTVTSAQKNPTAFYLCASSLPPGTGVDYGYTFGSGTRLTVV.